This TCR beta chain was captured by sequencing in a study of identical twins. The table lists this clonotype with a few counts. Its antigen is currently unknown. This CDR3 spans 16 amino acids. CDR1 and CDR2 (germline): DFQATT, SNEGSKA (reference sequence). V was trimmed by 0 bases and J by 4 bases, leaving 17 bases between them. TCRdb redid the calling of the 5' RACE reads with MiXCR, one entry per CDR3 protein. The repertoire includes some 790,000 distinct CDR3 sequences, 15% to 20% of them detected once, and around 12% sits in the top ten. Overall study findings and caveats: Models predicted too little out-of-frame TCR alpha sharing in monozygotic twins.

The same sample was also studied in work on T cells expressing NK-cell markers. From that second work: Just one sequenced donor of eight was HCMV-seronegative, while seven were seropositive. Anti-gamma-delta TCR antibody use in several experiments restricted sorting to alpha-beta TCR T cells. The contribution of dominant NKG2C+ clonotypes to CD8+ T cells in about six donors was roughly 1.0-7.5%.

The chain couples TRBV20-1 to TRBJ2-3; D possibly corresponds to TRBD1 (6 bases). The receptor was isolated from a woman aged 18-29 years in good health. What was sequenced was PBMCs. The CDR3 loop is CSARDRGGGRADTQYF. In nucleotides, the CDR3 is TGCAGTGCTAGAGATCGAGGGGGTGGGCGGGCAGATACGCAGTATTTT.